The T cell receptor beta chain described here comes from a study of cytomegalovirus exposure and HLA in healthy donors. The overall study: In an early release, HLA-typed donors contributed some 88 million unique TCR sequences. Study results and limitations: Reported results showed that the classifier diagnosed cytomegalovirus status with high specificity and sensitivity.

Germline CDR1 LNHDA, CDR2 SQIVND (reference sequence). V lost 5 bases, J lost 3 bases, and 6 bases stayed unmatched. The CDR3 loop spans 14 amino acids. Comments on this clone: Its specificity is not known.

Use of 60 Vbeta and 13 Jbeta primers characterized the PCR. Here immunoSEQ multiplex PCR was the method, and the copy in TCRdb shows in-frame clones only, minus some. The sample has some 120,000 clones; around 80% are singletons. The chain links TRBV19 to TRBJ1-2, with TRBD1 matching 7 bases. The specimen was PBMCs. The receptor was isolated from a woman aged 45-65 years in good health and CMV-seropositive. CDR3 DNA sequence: TGTGCCAGTAGTGCGGACAGGCACGACTATGGCTACACCTTC. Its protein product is CASSADRHDYGYTF.